This TCR beta chain was recovered during a study of blood T cell repertoires in COVID-19. In the study overall: Samples taken during acute and convalescent COVID-19 were collected in the United States, Italy and Spain. T cells, B-cell-depleted T cells, or PBMCs provided the cDNA or gDNA that served as material.

Authors' data handling: Counts of nucleated cells, estimated from reference gene primer amplification, were obtained. Assay: immunoSEQ multiplex PCR; the TCRdb copy retains only in-frame clones and omits some. From that table come the V and J calls and clone size; the DNA was used to work out D and trimming. The data show 200,000 to 250,000 clones, about 80% seen once. Germline CDR1 and CDR2: GTSNPN and SVGIG (reference sequence). The junction had 8 bases not matched to a gene; V was cut back by 4 bases and J by 11 bases. There are 14 residues in the CDR3. The sequenced sample consisted of peripheral blood. The origin of this receptor is a woman aged 25 to 39 who had recovered from COVID-19. The V and J genes are TRBV30 and TRBJ1-4; 12 bases line up with TRBD1. In DNA form, the CDR3 reads TGTGCCTGGACCCGGGACAGGGGGCTTTCGAAACTGTTTTTT. Translated: CAWTRDRGLSKLFF.